This TCR beta chain was captured by sequencing in a study of blood T cell repertoires in COVID-19. Overall study: Sites across the United States, Italy and Spain contributed samples from acute and convalescent COVID-19. PBMCs, B-cell-depleted T cells, or T cells provided the cDNA or gDNA that made up the material.

Sequencing used immunoSEQ multiplex PCR; TCRdb keeps in-frame clones, though not all of them. The repertoire consists of 250,000 to 350,000 clones, with roughly 90% occurring once and the leading ten covering around 1.1%. Germline lookup yields CDR1 MNHEY and CDR2 SVGAGI. The CDR3 runs 15 residues. The ends lost 0 bases at V and 4 bases at J; junction bases unmatched: 4. Source material: PBMCs or T cells enriched from blood (not recorded which). J is TRBJ1-1 and V is TRBV6-5, with 8 positions matching TRBD1. The source of this sequence is a woman aged 25 to 45 who had recovered from COVID-19. The CDR3 nucleotides are TGTGCCAGCAGTTACTCGAGGACAGGGATCACTGAAGCTTTCTTT. It translates to CASSYSRTGITEAFF.